This TCR beta chain was captured in a study of T cells in Graves' hyperthyroidism and ophthalmopathy. Whole-study context: Peripheral blood was obtained at initial diagnosis, preceding any treatment. Study conclusions and caveats: Model-based prediction identified ophthalmopathy a median approximately 6.2 months prior to its onset.

Authors of the study amplified TCR beta CDR3 regions from RNA transcripts. During a first-round RT-PCR of the TCR CDR3, the HTBI primer set was used. TCRdb reanalysed the multiplex PCR reads using MiXCR and keeps one entry per CDR3 protein. The sample lists about 510,000 distinct CDR3 sequences, 12% to 15% occurring once. The V gene's germline CDR1 is ENHRY and CDR2 SYGVKD. Trimming removed 0 bases from V and 1 base from J, with 12 bases in between. The CDR3 loop spans 17 amino acids. Graves' hyperthyroidism was deemed stable absent ophthalmopathy progression within 18 months. Extraction of PBMCs used more than 8.5 ml of fresh peripheral blood. Only a few counts were recorded for this clonotype. Antigen specificity is unknown.

What was sequenced was blood. V is TRBV10-3 and J is TRBJ2-2; the D is unclear. This receptor was taken from a woman aged 40 to 50 with Graves' hyperthyroidism. CDR3 in amino acids: CAISESTGLENTGELFF. CDR3 sequence (DNA): TGTGCCATCAGTGAGTCTACGGGCCTCGAGAACACCGGGGAGCTGTTTTTT.